One T cell receptor (beta chain) is described in this entry. The data were taken from a study of blood T cell repertoires in COVID-19. Germline CDR1 reads MNHEY; CDR2 reads SVGAGI. CDR3 length: 13 residues. The junction had 8 bases not matched to a gene; V was cut back by 10 bases and J by 8 bases. Assay used: immunoSEQ multiplex PCR; TCRdb lists only in-frame clones, some missing. The sample shows nearly 300,000 clones, roughly 90% of them seen only once. Sequencing was performed on PBMCs or T cells enriched from blood (not recorded which). The clonotype originates from a woman between 50 and 59 years old who had been exposed to COVID-19. J is TRBJ1-6 and V is TRBV6-5; 7 bases fit TRBD1. CDR3 in amino acids: CATTARGDSPLHF. In nucleotides, the CDR3 is TGTGCCACCACAGCCAGGGGGGATTCACCCCTCCACTTT.